Shown below are 30 T cell receptor delta chains from a single sample sequenced in a study of gamma-delta chains in newborns, infants, children. TCRdb reprocessed the reads using CATT. Counted here are fewer than 4,500 delta-chain clones, approximately 2.8% occurring once; the ten biggest clones make up 12%. Sequenced material: blood. Source of these receptors: a child who was a newborn, infant or young child, either healthy, febrile or measles-vaccinated (not recorded which).

There are a few counts of this clone. For this DNA, TCRdb reports the protein of a much larger clone, which diverges at residue 8, most likely from a read error; the protein presented here is translated directly from the DNA. This rearrangement joins TRDV2 to TRDJ2; TRDD3 matches 7 bases. Trimming removed 3 bases from V and 5 bases from J; junction bases left unmatched: 14. Germline loops: CDR1 GEAIGNYY, CDR2 EKD. This CDR3 comprises 17 residues. The CDR3 DNA sequence: TGTGCCTGTGACTCCCTGGGGGCTACGCAGACTACAGCACAACTCTTCTTT. It is translated as CACDSLGATQTTAQLFF.

A few counts support this clone. Since a far larger clone is one base different, this is likely a read error. This chain connects TRDV2 to TRDJ2; 7 bases are shared with TRDD3. CDR1 GEAIGNYY and CDR2 EKD come from the germline V gene. The CDR3 covers 13 residues. The CDR3 DNA follows: TGTGCCTGTGACACCTGGGGGACAGCACAACCCTTCTTT. Its translation is CACDTWGTAQPFF.

About this clone: A much larger clone lies one base from this, so it may be a read error. DNA of the CDR3: TGTGCTCTTGGGGAACGCGGGCCTTCCCTAGTGTCGGCTTACTGGGGGATACTTCTATTTACAGCACAACTCTTCTTT. Translated: CALGERGPSLVSAYWGILLFTAQLFF. The V and J genes are TRDV1 and TRDJ2; 12 bases fit TRDD3. J gave up 5 bases and V 1 base, and 32 bases lay outside the gene matches. The CDR3 contains 26 residues. Germline assignment: CDR1 TSWWSYY and CDR2 QGS.

This clone is medium-sized in the sample. The chain has TRDV2 and TRDJ3; 9 bases map to TRDD3. The CDR3 sequence is 18 residues long. V shed 2 bases and J 0 bases; nucleotides not matched to a gene: 4. Germline loops: CDR1 GEAIGNYY, CDR2 EKD. Here the CDR3 reads CACDKILGDSWDTRQMFF. The CDR3 region has the DNA TGTGCCTGTGACAAAATACTGGGGGACTCCTGGGACACCCGACAGATGTTTTTC.

Of note for this clone: This is likely an artifact of a read error, given a far larger clone one base away. The sample contains more than one DNA sequence encoding this CDR3. This sequence joins TRDV2 and TRDJ2; 10 positions match TRDD3. The germline gives CDR1 GEAIGNYY, CDR2 EKD. With 1 base clipped from V and 0 bases from J, the junction kept 7 bases outside the gene matches. CDR3 length: 18 amino acids. DNA for the CDR3: TGTGCCTGTGACACTGTAGGTACTGGGGGATCTTTGACAGCACAACTCTTCTTT. Its protein product is CACDTVGTGGSLTAQLFF.

This clone is categorized as medium-sized. V is TRDV2 and J is TRDJ3, with D perhaps TRDD3 (5 bases). The CDR3 runs to 17 residues. Trimming removed 1 base from V and 1 base from J, with 10 bases in between. Germline V gene lookup returns CDR1 GEAIGNYY and CDR2 EKD. CDR3: CACDTLLGSWDTRQMFF. CDR3 in DNA: TGTGCCTGTGACACTCTCCTGGGTTCCTGGGACACCCGACAGATGTTTTTC.

As regards this clone: A single base separates this from a much larger clone, so it may be a read error. This chain uses TRDV2 with TRDJ3, with no clear D. CDR1 is GEAIGNYY and CDR2 is EKD in the germline V gene. The CDR3 length is 19 residues. V was cut by 0 bases and J by 0 bases, with 14 bases left in between. The CDR3 loop is CACDTAEYTSSWDTRQMFF. The CDR3 DNA sequence: TGTGCCTGTGACACCGCGGAATACACGAGCTCCTGGGACACCCGACAGATGTTTTTC.

A remark on this clone: The amino acid sequence in TCRdb belongs to a much larger clone and departs from this DNA's translation at residue 11, likely a sequencing read error; the sequence shown is translated from the DNA. The gene calls are TRDV2 and TRDJ2, with 7 nucleotides matching TRDD3. The CDR3 has 14 residues. In germline, CDR1 is GEAIGNYY, CDR2 EKD. The CDR3 nucleotides are TGTGCCTGTGACAAGTGGGGGACTACAGCACGACTCTTCTTT. Its protein is CACDKWGTTARLFF.

This clone is categorized as medium-sized. The same CDR3 can be traced to other DNA sequences in this sample. The chain recombines TRDV2 with TRDJ3; 9 bases map to TRDD3. The length of the CDR3 is 17 residues. V lost 3 bases, J lost 0 bases, and 2 bases stayed unmatched. CDR1 GEAIGNYY and CDR2 EKD come from the germline V gene. The CDR3 DNA reads TGTGCCTGTGACGTACTGGGGGACTCCTGGGACACCCGACAGATGTTTTTC. It encodes CACDVLGDSWDTRQMFF.

This clone was counted between two and nine times. A much bigger clone sits one base away, suggesting this may be a read error. The chain couples TRDV2 to TRDJ3; 8 positions agree with TRDD3. Looked up from germline, CDR1 is GEAIGNYY and CDR2 is EKD. J lost 0 bases, V lost 0 bases, and 6 bases had no gene match. The CDR3 loop spans 19 amino acids. The CDR3 reads CACDTAGGHPSWDTRQMFF. CDR3 sequence (DNA): TGTGCCTGTGACACCGCTGGGGGACACCCCTCCTGGGACACCCGACAGATGTTTTTC.

Worth noting for this clone: The TCRdb protein comes from a much larger clone and disagrees with this DNA's translation at residue 3, likely due to a read error; the protein given here is derived from the DNA. CDR3 residues: CARDPGGWNPWDTRQMFF. In nucleotides, the CDR3 is TGTGCCCGTGACCCGGGGGGATGGAACCCCTGGGACACCCGACAGATGTTTTTC. The genes are TRDV2 and TRDJ3; TRDD3 matches at 7 bases. The CDR3 sequence is 18 residues long. In germline, CDR1 is GEAIGNYY, CDR2 EKD.

By sample fraction, this clone is medium-sized. Other DNA sequences in this specimen translate into the identical CDR3. The chain couples TRDV2 to TRDJ3; 7 positions agree with TRDD3. V shed 0 bases and J 0 bases; nucleotides not matched to a gene: 4. The germline gives CDR1 GEAIGNYY, CDR2 EKD. This CDR3 spans 18 amino acids. The CDR3 spells CACDTVGESSWDTRQMFF. CDR3 DNA: TGTGCCTGTGACACCGTGGGGGAAAGCTCCTGGGACACCCGACAGATGTTTTTC.

This clone is judged medium-sized. The chain employs TRDV1 and TRDJ1; 12 bases are a match to TRDD3. Germline V gene data show CDR1 as TSWWSYY and CDR2 as QGS. The CDR3 is 20 residues long. The V and J ends lost 4 bases and 4 bases, in that order; junction bases with no gene match: 19. This CDR3 reads CALGGLPRVIGWGIRDKLIF. CDR3 DNA sequence: TGTGCTCTTGGGGGCCTTCCTCGAGTGATCGGCTGGGGGATACGCGATAAACTCATCTTT.

This clone showed up just a few times. A read error may explain this, as a much larger clone is one base away. This chain links TRDV2 with TRDJ3; TRDD3 aligns across 8 bases. The CDR3 runs 22 residues. Germline V CDR1 and CDR2: GEAIGNYY, EKD. CDR3 DNA: TGTGCCTATGACACCCTATCCTCAACTGGGGGCCTAAGCTCCTGGGACACCCGACAGATGTTTTTC. Translation: CAYDTLSSTGGLSSWDTRQMFF.

With respect to this clone: A much larger clonotype is one base distant, so this may be a read error. This CDR3 is also generated by other DNA sequences in the sample. The rearrangement joins TRDV2 to TRDJ2, with D perhaps matching TRDD3 (6 bases). Germline lookup yields CDR1 GEAIGNYY and CDR2 EKD. The CDR3 length is 17 residues. This chain's CDR3 is CACDYVWGVSLTAQLFF. In DNA, the CDR3 is TGTGCCTGTGATTATGTTTGGGGGGTCTCTTTGACGGCACAACTCTTCTTT.

This clone was picked up a small number of times. This likely traces to a read error, being one base from a far larger clone. In the same sample, other DNA sequences code for this CDR3. The CDR3 nucleotides are TGTGCCTGCGACCCGGGGGGATGGAACCCCTGGGACACCCGACAGATGTTTTTC. It specifies CACDPGGWNPWDTRQMFF. The rearrangement uses TRDV2 and TRDJ3, with 7 bases matching TRDD3. The CDR3 runs 18 residues. Germline CDR1 is GEAIGNYY and CDR2 is EKD. V dropped 7 bases and J dropped 2; count of bases not matched to a gene: 13.

As to this clone: TCRdb pairs this DNA with a much larger clone's protein that differs at residue 15, likely a read error; the protein shown was translated from the DNA. This rearrangement joins TRDV2 to TRDJ3; 11 bases line up with TRDD3. Germline values: CDR1 GEAIGNYY, CDR2 EKD. CDR3 length: 20 residues. CDR3 nucleotides: TGTGCCTGTGACGTACTGGGGGATAGGACCAGCTCCTGGGACGCCCGACAGATGTTTTTC. It yields the protein CACDVLGDRTSSWDARQMFF.

This clone is medium-sized. Other nucleotide sequences from this sample produce the same CDR3. The chain joins TRDV2 to TRDJ2; 11 nucleotides agree with TRDD3. The ends lost 0 bases at V and 4 bases at J; junction bases unmatched: 0. The CDR3 is 15 amino acids. Looked up from germline, CDR1 is GEAIGNYY and CDR2 is EKD. This CDR3 is CACDTLGDTTAQLFF. The DNA of the CDR3 is TGTGCCTGTGACACCCTGGGGGATACGACAGCACAACTCTTCTTT.

In this sample, this clone turned up a few times. A much larger clone sits a single nucleotide away, making a read error possible. Within the sample, other DNA sequences also encode this same CDR3. The rearrangement joins TRDV1 to TRDJ1, with D possibly TRDD3 on 6 matching bases. The V gene's germline CDR1 is TSWWSYY and CDR2 QGS. V dropped 1 base and J dropped 3 bases, with 15 bases sitting between them. CDR3 size: 16 residues. The CDR3 coding sequence is TGTGCTCTTGGGGAACGCCACCGCTGGGGACCCGATAAACTCATCTTT. It translates to CALGERHRWGPDKLIF.

Details on this clone: A much larger clone lies one base from this, so it may be a read error. This chain connects TRDV2 to TRDJ3, with 11 bases identical to TRDD3. The CDR3 sequence is 21 residues long. V was pared by 0 bases and J by 0 bases, with 9 bases of the junction left unmatched. Per germline, CDR1 GEAIGNYY and CDR2 EKD. The CDR3 region is CACDTVLGDNRSSWDTRQMFF. The CDR3 region has the DNA TGTGCCTGTGACACCGTACTGGGGGATAATCGGAGCTCCTGGGACACCCGACAGATGTTTTTC.

This clone turned up a few times. A much larger clone differs by one base, so this may be a read error. The V and J genes are TRDV2 and TRDJ3, with a weak D call TRDD3 (6 bases). The CDR3 is 19 residues long. The V end was cut by 1 base, the J end by 2 bases, with 17 bases between. CDR1 and CDR2 (germline): GEAIGNYY, EKD. The CDR3 DNA sequence: TGTGCCTGTGACACGGGATGGGGGTTGTTGGCCTGGGACACCCGACAGATGTTTTTC. The encoded protein is CACDTGWGLLAWDTRQMFF.

A few counts support this clone. A read error is possible here, since a much larger clone lies one base away. This specimen includes other DNA sequences encoding the same CDR3. The V gene is TRDV2, the J gene TRDJ3; 7 nucleotides line up with TRDD3. Germline CDR1 and CDR2: GEAIGNYY and EKD. The CDR3 spans 19 residues. This CDR3 is CACDLLLGISSWDTRQMFF. The CDR3 nucleotides read TGCGCCTGTGACCTCTTACTGGGGATAAGCTCCTGGGACACCCGACAGATGTTTTTC.

This clone was seen more than once but under ten times. The rearrangement joins TRDV3 to TRDJ3, with 7 bases that match TRDD3. Trimming cost V 0 bases and J 0 bases; bases outside gene matches: 8. The CDR3 contains 18 residues. Germline V CDR1 and CDR2: TVYSNPD, GDNSRS (reference sequence). In DNA, the CDR3 is TGTGCCTTTAGTGGAGGTGGGGGAAGCTCCTGGGACACCCGACAGATGTTTTTC. Translation: CAFSGGGGSSWDTRQMFF.

This clone appeared a few times. With only one base between it and a far larger clone, this is likely a read error. The sample has other DNA sequences that encode this CDR3 too. J is TRDJ3 and V is TRDV2, with TRDD3 matching over 7 bases. The CDR3 length is 16 residues. Per the germline V gene, CDR1 is GEAIGNYY and CDR2 is EKD. The CDR3 DNA follows: TGTGCCTGTGCAAAGGATACGCCCTGGGACACCCGGCAGATGTTTTTC. Residues: CACAKDTPWDTRQMFF.

Concerning this clone itself: Relative to the germline gene, one junction end is altered; a read error may explain this. The sample has other DNA sequences that encode this CDR3 too. This chain uses TRDV1 with TRDJ3; the D gene is possibly TRDD3 (5 bases). In germline, CDR1 is TSWWSYY, CDR2 QGS. The CDR3 totals 22 residues. DNA of the CDR3: TGTGCCCTTGGGGAACCCCGCTACGTTAGGGGGTTTCCGTCCTGGGACACCCGACAGATGTTTTTC. It specifies CALGEPRYVRGFPSWDTRQMFF.

This clone showed up just a few times. TCRdb lists the protein of a much larger clone for this DNA, which differs at residue 4, so this is likely a read error; the protein given here is translated from the DNA itself. This chain connects TRDV2 to TRDJ3, with TRDD3 matching 12 bases. There are 18 residues in the CDR3. Germline CDR1 and CDR2: GEAIGNYY and EKD. CDR3 DNA sequence: TGTGCCTGTGGCACCCTGGGGGATACGACCTGGGACACCCGACAGATGTTTTTC. It yields the protein CACGTLGDTTWDTRQMFF.

This clone appeared a few times. This probably arose from a read error, given a far larger clone one base away. This CDR3 is also generated by other DNA sequences in the sample. DNA of the CDR3: TGTGCCTGTGACACCGTACTGGGGGCTAGCTCCTGGGACACCCGACAGATGTTTTTC. Translated: CACDTVLGASSWDTRQMFF. J is TRDJ3 and V is TRDV2; 8 positions match TRDD3. Germline CDR1 and CDR2: GEAIGNYY and EKD. V shed 0 bases and J 0 bases; nucleotides not matched to a gene: 6. This CDR3 has 19 amino acids.

In regard to this clone: A read error is likely here: a far larger clone is one base away. In nucleotides, the CDR3 is TGTGCCTGTGACACAGTACTACTGGGGGATACGTCTAACTTAGCACAACTCTTCTTT. This translates into CACDTVLLGDTSNLAQLFF. The chain uses TRDV2 and TRDJ2, with 13 bases aligning to TRDD3. The CDR3 runs to 19 residues. The junction had 14 bases not matched to a gene; V was cut back by 1 base and J by 7 bases. Germline lookup yields CDR1 GEAIGNYY and CDR2 EKD.

This clone was seen only a few times. One base away lies a much larger clone, so this may be a sequencing read error. The chain combines TRDV2 with TRDJ3; 10 positions agree with TRDD3. The CDR3 consists of 21 residues. Germline loops: CDR1 GEAIGNYY, CDR2 EKD. The CDR3 nucleotides read TGTGCCTGTGACCCTACCGTACTGGGGGATCGCTCCTCCTGGGACACCCGAAAGATGTTTTTC. Its protein product is CACDPTVLGDRSSWDTRKMFF.

Of note for this clone: This may come from a read error, since a much larger clone is one base off. The CDR3 coding sequence is TGTGCCTGTGACACCCTCTGGTCGGGAAACCTTCTCTCCTGGGACACCCGACAGATGTTTTTC. Protein sequence: CACDTLWSGNLLSWDTRQMFF. The chain is built from TRDV2 and TRDJ3; the D gene is possibly TRDD2 (5 bases). CDR3 length: 21 amino acids. The ends were cut back, 0 bases at V and 0 bases at J, with 20 bases in the middle. Germline CDR1 and CDR2: GEAIGNYY and EKD.